The 21 T cell receptor beta chains given below trace back to one sample, sequenced in a study of blood T cell repertoires in COVID-19. Using immunoSEQ multiplex PCR, the repertoire was profiled, and TCRdb retains in-frame clones only, with some absent. Of roughly 200,000 clones in the sample, about 83% are singletons; the top ten hold just over 8.5%. The sequencing input was peripheral blood. The receptors were sampled from a man aged 40-49 years with active or convalescent COVID-19.

V and J are TRBV28 and TRBJ2-7; D may be TRBD2 (5 bases). V lost 2 bases to trimming and J lost 5 bases, with 7 bases between them. The CDR3 length is 12 residues. The germline gives CDR1 MDHEN, CDR2 SYDVKM. The CDR3, as DNA: TGTGCCAGCAGTTTAGGAGGCCACGAGCAGTACTTC. Protein sequence: CASSLGGHEQYF. The full variable domain, in which reference TRBV28 and TRBJ2-7 provide the parts outside the CDR3, is DVKVTQSSRYLVKRTGEKVFLECVQDMDHENMFWYRQDPGLGLRLIYFSYDVKMKEKGDIPEGYSVSREKKERFSLILESASTNQTSMYLCASSLGGHEQYFGPGTRLTVT.

The chain combines TRBV29-1 with TRBJ1-5; 9 bases match TRBD1. V lost 4 bases to trimming and J lost 2 bases; unmatched junction nucleotides: 12. The CDR3 length is 17 residues. In germline, CDR1 is SQVTM, CDR2 ANQGSEA. For the CDR3, the DNA is TGCAGCGTTGTATTAAGGGGACAGGGAGGAGGCAATCAGCCCCAGCATTTT. This sequence encodes CSVVLRGQGGGNQPQHF.

This clone was found many times. The J gene is TRBJ2-7, the V gene TRBV21-1; TRBD1, the D gene given by the table, was not confirmed from the DNA. TRBV21-1 is a recognized pseudogene. The CDR3 extends over 14 amino acids. CDR3 sequence: CASSKDRGGYEQYF. For the CDR3, the DNA is TGTGCCAGCAGCAAAGACCGAGGGGGCTACGAGCAGTACTTC.

The J gene is TRBJ1-2, the V gene TRBV6-5; maybe TRBD1 (5 bases). The CDR3 totals 15 residues. The germline V and J ends were trimmed by 0 bases and 7 bases, with 15 bases remaining between them. Germline assignment: CDR1 MNHEY and CDR2 SVGAGI. The CDR3, as DNA: TGTGCCAGCAGTTACTCGATTGGGGGGTCGGGTGGCTACACCTTC. Encoded protein: CASSYSIGGSGGYTF.

The V gene is TRBV4-2, the J gene TRBJ2-2, with 10 bases that match TRBD2. The germline V gene encodes CDR1 LGHNA and CDR2 YNFKEQ. With V trimmed by 7 bases and J by 4 bases, 3 bases remained unmatched. The CDR3 contains 14 residues. In DNA form, the CDR3 reads TGTGCCAGCAAAGCGGGAGGGCCCACCGGGGAGCTGTTTTTT. Its translation is CASKAGGPTGELFF.

The V gene is TRBV5-1, the J gene TRBJ1-1; 7 nucleotides align to TRBD1. J lost 4 bases, V lost 3 bases, and 6 bases had no gene match. The CDR3 runs 14 residues. The germline V gene has CDR1 SGHRS and CDR2 YFSETQ. This chain's CDR3 is CASSWGTVGTEAFF. In DNA, the CDR3 is TGCGCCAGCAGCTGGGGGACAGTCGGCACTGAAGCTTTCTTT.

V usage is TRBV13 and J usage is TRBJ2-2; D unresolved. This CDR3 is 12 amino acids long. Per germline, CDR1 PRHDT and CDR2 FYEKMQ (reference sequence). V lost 5 bases, J lost 4 bases, and 5 bases lay in between. The CDR3: CASSPSTGELFF. In DNA, the CDR3 is TGTGCCAGCAGCCCCAGCACCGGGGAGCTGTTTTTT.

By frequency in the sample, this clone is medium-sized. The rearrangement links TRBV9 to TRBJ2-6; 10 positions match TRBD1. J was trimmed by 2 bases and V by 4 bases; bases with no gene match: 12. Germline values: CDR1 SGDLS, CDR2 YYNGEE. CDR3 size: 19 residues. CDR3 coding DNA: TGTGCCAGCAGCCCTACACCGGGACAGGGGATAACTGGGGCCAACGTCCTGACTTTC. As protein: CASSPTPGQGITGANVLTF. Full variable domain (remainder filled in from reference TRBV9 and TRBJ2-6): DSGVTQTPKHLITATGQRVTLRCSPRSGDLSVYWYQQSLDQGLQFLIQYYNGEERAKGNILERFSAQQFPDLHSELNLSSLELGDSALYFCASSPTPGQGITGANVLTFGAGSRLTVL.

The rearrangement joins TRBV11-2 to TRBJ2-1; D is possibly TRBD1 (5 bases). Germline values: CDR1 SGHAT, CDR2 FQNNGV. Trimming stripped 11 bases from V and 5 bases from J, with 16 bases between. The CDR3 runs to 13 residues. CDR3 sequence: CARPRQQDNEQFF. The CDR3 DNA follows: TGTGCCCGCCCCCGACAACAGGACAATGAGCAGTTCTTC.

The chain links TRBV3-1 (or the pseudogene TRBV3-2) to TRBJ2-5; D not resolved. This CDR3 is 15 amino acids long. Germline V CDR1 and CDR2: LGHDT, YNNKEL (reference sequence). The V gene lost 1 base and the J gene lost 0 bases, with 9 bases spanning the gap. CDR3 amino acids: CASSQVASHQETQYF. The CDR3, as DNA: TGTGCCAGCAGCCAAGTCGCCAGTCACCAAGAGACCCAGTACTTC.

CDR3 sequence reads: CASRAAGPYEQYF. CDR3 DNA: TGTGCCAGCAGGGCAGCGGGACCGTACGAGCAGTACTTC. The chain joins TRBV7-9 to TRBJ2-7; 7 bases align to TRBD2. Germline values: CDR1 SEHNR, CDR2 FQNEAQ (reference sequence). This CDR3 spans 13 amino acids. The junction had 6 bases not matched to a gene; V was cut back by 6 bases and J by 4 bases.

The rearrangement uses TRBV5-6 and TRBJ1-1, with 7 bases identical to TRBD1. From germline, CDR1 is SGHDT and CDR2 YYEEEE. J lost 3 bases, V lost 8 bases, and 10 bases had no gene match. This CDR3 spans 14 amino acids. The chain's CDR3 is CASANRGLDTEAFF. CDR3 in DNA: TGTGCCAGTGCTAACAGGGGTCTGGACACTGAAGCTTTCTTT.

This clone was counted at least ten times. CDR3 in amino acids: CANRVNTGELFF. The CDR3 coding sequence is TGTGCCAACCGAGTGAACACCGGGGAGCTGTTTTTT. The V and J genes are TRBV6-5 and TRBJ2-2; D remains ambiguous. This CDR3 spans 12 amino acids. CDR1 and CDR2 (germline): MNHEY, SVGAGI. Trimming removed 10 bases from V and 1 base from J, with 7 bases in between.

The chain recombines TRBV14 with TRBJ1-2, with D possibly matching TRBD1 (6 bases). V lost 8 bases and J lost 4, with 11 bases in between. CDR3 length: 12 residues. CDR1 and CDR2 (germline): SGHDN, FVKESK. The CDR3 DNA reads TGTGCCAGCTCCCCCAGGGGCTATGGCTACACCTTC. Encoded protein: CASSPRGYGYTF.

The chain is built from TRBV19 and TRBJ2-1; 7 bases align to TRBD2. The CDR3 is 14 residues long. Per germline, CDR1 LNHDA and CDR2 SQIVND (reference sequence). After removal of 9 bases from V and 5 bases from J, the junction contained 10 bases not matched to a gene. For the CDR3, the DNA is TGTGCCAGCTCCTGGGAGGGAGGGGACAATGAGCAGTTCTTC. Protein sequence: CASSWEGGDNEQFF.

This chain links TRBV3-1 (or the pseudogene TRBV3-2) with TRBJ2-7; D is perhaps TRBD1 (5 bases). V was clipped by 0 bases and J by 8 bases, with 11 bases between them. This CDR3 has 13 residues. CDR1 and CDR2 (germline): LGHDT, YNNKEL (reference sequence). In DNA form, the CDR3 reads TGTGCCAGCAGCCAAGATGTCCAGGGAAAGCAGTACTTC. Translation gives CASSQDVQGKQYF.

The chain joins TRBV6-1 to TRBJ1-2; 11 bases map to TRBD1. Germline V gene lookup returns CDR1 MNHNS and CDR2 SASEGT. The J segment lost 8 bases and the V segment lost 2 bases, leaving 4 bases of the junction unmatched. The CDR3 is made up of 14 amino acids. The CDR3 loop is CASSEMDRGPGYTF. Here the CDR3 DNA reads TGTGCCAGCAGTGAAATGGACAGGGGGCCAGGCTACACCTTC.

The gene calls are TRBV29-1 and TRBJ1-1, with D maybe TRBD1 (6 bases). CDR1 and CDR2 (germline): SQVTM, ANQGSEA. The CDR3 loop spans 13 amino acids. The V and J ends lost 4 bases and 0 bases respectively, with 9 bases between them. This CDR3 reads CSVVRGLNTEAFF. DNA of the CDR3: TGCAGCGTTGTAAGGGGGTTGAACACTGAAGCTTTCTTT.

The chain joins TRBV6-5 to TRBJ1-5; TRBD1 is a possible D gene (5 bases). Trimming removed 6 bases from V and 2 bases from J, with 14 bases in between. CDR1 MNHEY and CDR2 SVGAGI come from the germline V gene. This CDR3 has 15 amino acids. In DNA, the CDR3 is TGTGCCAGCAGCCCCTCGACAGCAGGCAATCAGCCCCAGCATTTT. Translated: CASSPSTAGNQPQHF.

V is TRBV9 and J is TRBJ1-1; no clear D gene. Deletions cut 0 bases from V and 3 bases from J, with 9 bases between. This CDR3 contains 14 residues. Germline V gene data show CDR1 as SGDLS and CDR2 as YYNGEE. The CDR3 is CASSVVADYTEAFF. As DNA, the CDR3 is TGTGCCAGCAGCGTAGTGGCAGATTACACTGAAGCTTTCTTT.

The chain recombines TRBV5-1 with TRBJ1-2; 7 nucleotides align to TRBD1. Trimming cost V 4 bases and J 2 bases; bases outside gene matches: 5. This CDR3 is built from 14 residues. Germline CDR1 is SGHRS and CDR2 is YFSETQ. The CDR3 nucleotides are TGCGCCAGCAGCATCGGGACAGTAAACTATGGCTACACCTTC. Its protein product is CASSIGTVNYGYTF.